These 25 T cell receptor beta chains came from one sample sequenced in a study of beta chain features in type 1 diabetes. Expressed TCRB transcripts were sequenced, since all the RNA that had been isolated was reverse transcribed. Measured with immunoSEQ multiplex PCR; TCRdb has only the in-frame clones, and not every one. Of 400,000 to 550,000 clones in the sample, more than 9.5% were seen once. Sequences were obtained from naive CD4+ T cells from blood. These receptor sequences come from a woman aged 18-29 years in good health.

This clone turned up a few times. V usage is TRBV6-1 and J usage is TRBJ1-5, with D hard to call. Germline CDR1 and CDR2: MNHNS and SASEGT. Between the trimmed V and J ends, which lost 6 bases and 5 bases, there was a span of 5 bases. CDR3 length: 11 amino acids. The DNA for the CDR3 is TGTGCCAGCAGATTGGATCAGCCCCAGCATTTT. Protein: CASRLDQPQHF.

This clone was found a few times. Other nucleotide sequences from this sample produce the same CDR3. The V gene is TRBV7-9, the J gene TRBJ2-1, with D perhaps matching TRBD1 (6 bases). This CDR3 comprises 15 residues. CDR1 and CDR2 (germline): SEHNR, FQNEAQ (reference sequence). V gave up 6 bases and J gave up 0 bases, with 12 bases separating them. The CDR3 loop is CASSSGTSSYNEQFF. The CDR3 DNA follows: TGTGCCAGCAGTTCAGGGACAAGCTCCTACAATGAGCAGTTCTTC.

In its sample, this clone was seen a few times. CDR3 DNA: TGTGCCAGCAGCTCTGGGACTTTTGGCACTGAAGCTTTCTTT. Translated: CASSSGTFGTEAFF. The chain employs TRBV7-3 and TRBJ1-1; maybe TRBD1 (5 bases). Germline CDR1 and CDR2: SGHTA and FQGTGA. Trimming removed 4 bases at V and 4 bases at J, with 13 bases between. The CDR3 runs to 14 residues. Full variable domain (missing parts from reference TRBV7-3 and TRBJ1-1): GAGVSQTPSNKVTEKGKYVELRCDPISGHTALYWYRQSLGQGPEFLIYFQGTGAADDSGLPNDRFFAVRPEGSVSTLKIQRTERGDSAVYLCASSSGTFGTEAFFGQGTRLTVV.

This clone came up a few times. The chain links TRBV7-3 to TRBJ2-4; D uncertain. V lost 5 bases and J lost 3, with 14 bases in between. Germline CDR1 and CDR2: SGHTA and FQGTGA. This CDR3 is 15 amino acids long. The CDR3 protein is CASSPTGGGKNIQYF. The CDR3 DNA follows: TGTGCCAGCAGCCCAACGGGCGGTGGCAAAAACATTCAGTACTTC.

The chain uses TRBV27 and TRBJ2-1; D not certain. The CDR3 runs 15 residues. Per the germline V gene, CDR1 is MNHEY and CDR2 is SMNVEV (reference sequence). Deletions cut 5 bases from V and 5 bases from J, with 16 bases between. Written as DNA, the CDR3 is TGTGCCAGCAGTACCCGCACCCTAGGACACAATGAGCAGTTCTTC. This encodes CASSTRTLGHNEQFF.

This chain joins TRBV19 and TRBJ2-3; a possible D gene is TRBD2 (5 bases). The V end lost 4 bases, the J end lost 3 bases, and 20 bases lay between the germline ends. This CDR3 spans 17 amino acids. Germline V lookup: CDR1 LNHDA, CDR2 SQIVND (reference sequence). CDR3 sequence reads: CASSTRTASRATDTQYF. CDR3 nucleotides: TGTGCCAGTAGTACCCGGACTGCCAGCCGTGCGACAGATACGCAGTATTTT. Full variable domain (remainder filled in from reference TRBV19 and TRBJ2-3): DGGITQSPKYLFRKEGQNVTLSCEQNLNHDAMYWYRQDPGQGLRLIYYSQIVNDFQKGDIAEGYSVSREKKESFPLTVTSAQKNPTAFYLCASSTRTASRATDTQYFGPGTRLTVL.

This clone was picked up a small number of times. The chain links TRBV28 to TRBJ2-1, with TRBD2 matching over 8 bases. Germline-derived CDR1 and CDR2 are MDHEN and SYDVKM. The V gene end was trimmed by 2 bases and the J gene end by 3 bases; junction bases not matched to a gene: 3. CDR3 length: 15 residues. The CDR3 DNA reads as TGTGCCAGCAGTTTAGGCGGGGGGCACTACAATGAGCAGTTCTTC. Translating gives CASSLGGGHYNEQFF.

This clone was counted only a few times. The genes are TRBV27 and TRBJ1-6, with unresolved D. V dropped 6 bases and J dropped 8 bases, with 8 bases sitting between them. This CDR3 is built from 12 residues. Per germline, CDR1 MNHEY and CDR2 SMNVEV (reference sequence). As DNA, the CDR3 is TGTGCCAGCAGGGTGGCGGATTCACCCCTCCACTTT. Translating it yields CASRVADSPLHF.

The chain carries TRBV7-7 and TRBJ2-1, with D uncertain. Germline V gene data show CDR1 as SSHAT and CDR2 as FNYEAQ (reference sequence). Trimming pared 4 bases from V and 9 bases from J, leaving 13 bases between. The CDR3 spans 13 residues. The CDR3 here is CASSSARRSEQFF. As DNA, the CDR3 is TGTGCCAGCAGCTCGGCCCGGCGTAGTGAGCAGTTCTTC. The complete variable domain, with remaining parts taken from reference TRBV7-7 and TRBJ2-1, reads GAGVSQSPRYKVTKRGQDVTLRCDPISSHATLYWYQQALGQGPEFLTYFNYEAQPDKSGLPSDRFSAERPEGSISTLTIQRTEQRDSAMYRCASSSARRSEQFFGPGTRLTVL.

The table lists this clone with a few counts. The V and J genes are TRBV19 and TRBJ1-2; D gene unclear. Germline assignment: CDR1 LNHDA and CDR2 SQIVND (reference sequence). V lost 9 bases to trimming and J lost 4 bases, with 18 bases between them. CDR3 size: 14 residues. CDR3 sequence (DNA): TGTGCCAGCGCACCAGATCAAACGGTCTATGGCTACACCTTC. It is translated as CASAPDQTVYGYTF.

The chain recombines TRBV7-2 with TRBJ2-1; TRBD1 agrees at 7 bases. The V segment lost 1 base and the J segment 5 bases; nucleotides outside the gene matches: 5. Germline values: CDR1 SGHTA, CDR2 FQGNSA. CDR3 size: 15 residues. The CDR3 DNA reads TGTGCCAGCAGCTTAGACAGGGGTTCCCACAATGAGCAGTTCTTC. Translated, it gives CASSLDRGSHNEQFF.

There are a few counts of this clone. The J gene is TRBJ2-1, the V gene TRBV6-5; the D is unclear. The CDR3 is 16 amino acids. Trimming left V 1 base short and J 3 bases short, with 13 bases between. Germline assignment: CDR1 MNHEY and CDR2 SVGAGI. The CDR3 reads CASSYWGRRGYNEQFF. CDR3 DNA: TGTGCCAGCAGTTACTGGGGTCGGAGAGGCTACAATGAGCAGTTCTTC.

This clone was seen a few times. Different DNA sequences within this sample yield the same CDR3. The chain has TRBV6-5 and TRBJ2-7; 7 bases agree with TRBD1. The germline gives CDR1 MNHEY, CDR2 SVGAGI. The V and J ends lost 1 base and 4 bases, in that order; junction bases with no gene match: 1. The CDR3 length is 13 residues. This CDR3 reads CASSYLQGYEQYV. The CDR3 coding sequence is TGTGCCAGCAGTTACTTACAGGGGTACGAGCAGTACGTC.

The chain is built from TRBV27 and TRBJ2-1; D ambiguous. V gave up 5 bases and J gave up 2 bases, with 4 bases separating them. Germline-derived CDR1 and CDR2 are MNHEY and SMNVEV (reference sequence). This CDR3 spans 12 amino acids. The CDR3 bases are TGTGCCAGCAGTCCACCCTACAATGAGCAGTTCTTC. Protein: CASSPPYNEQFF.

This clone was recorded a few times. The chain recombines TRBV7-9 with TRBJ2-7, with 7 positions matching TRBD1. Germline V CDR1 and CDR2: SEHNR, FQNEAQ (reference sequence). This CDR3 contains 15 residues. V shed 0 bases, J shed 4 bases, and the junction held 6 bases outside the gene matches. CDR3 residues: CASSLARGQSYEQYF. The CDR3 DNA is TGTGCCAGCAGCTTAGCTAGGGGGCAGTCTTACGAGCAGTACTTC.

This clone was seen only a few times. The chain uses TRBV14 and TRBJ2-5, with D unclear. The CDR3 extends over 12 amino acids. Per the germline V gene, CDR1 is SGHDN and CDR2 is FVKESK. V was trimmed by 1 base and J by 7 bases, leaving 7 bases between them. The CDR3 DNA reads TGTGCCAGCAGCCAAGCGGTGGGGACCCAGTACTTC. It is translated as CASSQAVGTQYF.

The V and J genes are TRBV2 and TRBJ1-1, with TRBD1 identical over 8 bases. V dropped 7 bases and J dropped 2; count of bases not matched to a gene: 9. Germline V gene data show CDR1 as SNHLY and CDR2 as FYNNEI. CDR3 size: 15 residues. CDR3: CASNMYGQGNTEAFF. CDR3 nucleotide sequence: TGTGCCAGCAATATGTATGGACAGGGAAACACTGAAGCTTTCTTT.

The rearrangement links TRBV9 to TRBJ1-6; possibly TRBD1 for D (5 bases). The CDR3 loop spans 17 amino acids. Deletions cut 3 bases from V and 10 bases from J, with 23 bases between. The germline CDR1 and CDR2 sequences are SGDLS and YYNGEE. The CDR3 loop reads CASSGGFWQGERSPLHF. CDR3 in DNA: TGTGCCAGCAGCGGGGGCTTTTGGCAGGGAGAACGGTCACCCCTCCACTTT.

The chain employs TRBV5-1 and TRBJ2-3; D is possibly TRBD1 (5 bases). V lost 4 bases to trimming and J lost 3 bases, with 15 bases between them. Germline V gene data show CDR1 as SGHRS and CDR2 as YFSETQ. The CDR3 consists of 15 residues. CDR3 bases: TGCGCCAGCAGCCGCCAACAGGATTGGACAGATACGCAGTATTTT. Translating gives CASSRQQDWTDTQYF. Using reference TRBV5-1 and TRBJ2-3 for the parts outside the CDR3, the full variable domain is KAGVTQTPRYLIKTRGQQVTLSCSPISGHRSVSWYQQTPGQGLQFLFEYFSETQRNKGNFPGRFSGRQFSNSRSEMNVSTLELGDSALYLCASSRQQDWTDTQYFGPGTRLTVL.

CDR3 in DNA: TGTGCCAGCAGCAAACCGGGACAGGGACACTATGGCTACACCTTC. This sequence encodes CASSKPGQGHYGYTF. V is TRBV7-9 and J is TRBJ1-2; 9 nucleotides agree with TRBD1. There are 15 residues in the CDR3. Trimming took 5 bases from V and 3 from J; bases not matched to a gene: 7. CDR1 is SEHNR and CDR2 is FQNEAQ in the germline V gene (reference sequence).

The sample holds a few counts of this clone. This chain connects TRBV9 to TRBJ1-1; tentatively, D is TRBD1 (5 bases). Germline assignment: CDR1 SGDLS and CDR2 YYNGEE. V lost 7 bases and J 0 bases, leaving 13 bases between the germline ends. The CDR3 is 14 amino acids. In DNA, the CDR3 is TGTGCCAGCTCCCCGGACATCATGAACACTGAAGCTTTCTTT. This translates into CASSPDIMNTEAFF.

The genes are TRBV30 and TRBJ2-7, with D perhaps matching TRBD1 (6 bases). Trimming left V 0 bases short and J 5 bases short, with 11 bases between. The CDR3 length is 13 residues. Germline V lookup: CDR1 GTSNPN, CDR2 SVGIG (reference sequence). The chain's CDR3 is CAWSVAGAHEQYF. The CDR3 nucleotides are TGTGCCTGGAGTGTAGCAGGGGCCCACGAGCAGTACTTC.

This chain connects TRBV11-2 to TRBJ2-7, with D perhaps given as TRBD1 or TRBD2 (6 bases each). The CDR3 runs 16 residues. Germline CDR1 and CDR2: SGHAT and FQNNGV. V lost 2 bases, J lost 6 bases, and 20 bases lay in between. The CDR3 region is CASSLSRDNIPREQYF. DNA for the CDR3: TGTGCCAGCAGCTTATCGCGGGACAATATCCCACGCGAGCAGTACTTC.

This chain links TRBV14 with TRBJ2-3, with 9 bases that match TRBD2. The CDR3 covers 17 residues. V lost 4 bases, J lost 3 bases, and 11 bases stayed unmatched. The germline V gene encodes CDR1 SGHDN and CDR2 FVKESK. CDR3 region: CASSLGGGVYRTDTQYF. DNA of the CDR3: TGTGCCAGCAGCCTCGGCGGGGGGGTGTATCGGACAGATACGCAGTATTTT.

This clone is a singleton in its sample. V gene TRBV7-6 combines with J gene TRBJ2-1; TRBD2 matches 8 bases. Germline loops: CDR1 SGHVS, CDR2 FNYEAQ. This CDR3 spans 13 amino acids. Trimming removed 5 bases from V and 7 bases from J; junction bases left unmatched: 4. The chain's CDR3 is CASSRGGRNEQFF. CDR3 nucleotides: TGTGCCAGCAGCCGCGGGGGGCGGAATGAGCAGTTCTTC.